A single T cell receptor (beta chain) is shown here with its context. This may be a read error, as it is one base from a much larger clone. This entry comes from a study of Graves' ophthalmopathy and Graves' hyperthyroidism. Beta-chain TCR CDR3 regions were amplified from RNA transcripts. Investigators did first-round RT-PCR with HTBI primers, then second-round multiplex PCR. MiXCR, applied by TCRdb to the multiplex PCR reads, yields one record per CDR3 protein. The sample comprises 650,000 to 900,000 distinct CDR3 sequences, 40% of which are singletons, and 40% to 55% rests with the top ten. V gave up 4 bases and J gave up 7 bases; unmatched junction bases: 13. Per germline, CDR1 LGHNA and CDR2 YNFKEQ. The CDR3 contains 15 residues.

Material: peripheral blood. The V and J genes are TRBV4-2 and TRBJ2-7; TRBD2 agrees at 7 bases. The sequence was obtained from an adult man with Graves' ophthalmopathy. CDR3 coding DNA: TGTGCCAGCAGCCCTTCGACTAGCTCGCCGGGGGAGCAGTACTTC. Translation gives CASSPSTSSPGEQYF.